This T cell receptor (beta chain) was obtained from a study of shared clonotypes between healthy human individuals. This clone was found once. Produced via immunoSEQ multiplex PCR; TCRdb's table is partial and in-frame only. The sample records millions of clones, approximately 95% being singletons. Germline CDR1 reads MDHEN; CDR2 reads SYDVKM. Between the trimmed V and J ends, which lost 4 bases and 4 bases, there was a span of 19 bases. This CDR3 contains 16 residues. The sample was naive CD4+ T cells from PBMCs. Subset meaning: CD45RA+ positively selected. The gene calls are TRBV28 and TRBJ2-5; D may be TRBD2 (6 bases). The source is a man aged 18 to 29 in good health. Some clones in this sample may be carry-over from other donors' samples. CDR3 in amino acids: CASSSPGAAGLETQYF. The CDR3, as DNA: TGTGCCAGCAGTTCCCCTGGGGCCGCGGGGCTAGAGACCCAGTACTTC.